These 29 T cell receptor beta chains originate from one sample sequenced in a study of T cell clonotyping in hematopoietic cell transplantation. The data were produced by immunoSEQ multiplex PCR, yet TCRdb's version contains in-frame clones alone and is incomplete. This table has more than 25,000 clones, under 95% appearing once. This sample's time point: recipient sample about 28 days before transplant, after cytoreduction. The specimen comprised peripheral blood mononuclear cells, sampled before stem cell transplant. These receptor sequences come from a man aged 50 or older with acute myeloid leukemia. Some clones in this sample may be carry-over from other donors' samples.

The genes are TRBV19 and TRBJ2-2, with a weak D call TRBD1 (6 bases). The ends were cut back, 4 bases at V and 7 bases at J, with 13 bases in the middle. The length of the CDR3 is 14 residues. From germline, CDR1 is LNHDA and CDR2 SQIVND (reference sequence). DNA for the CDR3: TGTGCCAGTAGTAGGGGGACATATGACGGGGAGCTGTTTTTT. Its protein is CASSRGTYDGELFF. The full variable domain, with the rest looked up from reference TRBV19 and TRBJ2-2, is DGGITQSPKYLFRKEGQNVTLSCEQNLNHDAMYWYRQDPGQGLRLIYYSQIVNDFQKGDIAEGYSVSREKKESFPLTVTSAQKNPTAFYLCASSRGTYDGELFFGEGSRLTVL.

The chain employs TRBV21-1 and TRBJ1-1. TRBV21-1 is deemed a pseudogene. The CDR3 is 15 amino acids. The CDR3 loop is CASSSTRGTNTEAFF. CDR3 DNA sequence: TGTGCCAGCAGCTCGACTCGCGGCACAAACACTGAAGCTTTCTTT.

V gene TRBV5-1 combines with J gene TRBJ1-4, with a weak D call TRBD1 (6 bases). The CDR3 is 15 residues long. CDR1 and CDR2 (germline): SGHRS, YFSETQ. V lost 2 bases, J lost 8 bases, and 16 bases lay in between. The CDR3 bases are TGCGCCAGCAGCTTACTACAGGGACCGGGGGAAAAACTGTTTTTT. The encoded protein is CASSLLQGPGEKLFF.

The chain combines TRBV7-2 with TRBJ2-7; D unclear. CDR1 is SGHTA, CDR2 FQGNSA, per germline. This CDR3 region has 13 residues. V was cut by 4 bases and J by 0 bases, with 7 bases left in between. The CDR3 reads CASSSRTSYEQYF. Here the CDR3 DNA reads TGTGCCAGCAGCTCCCGGACCTCCTACGAGCAGTACTTC.

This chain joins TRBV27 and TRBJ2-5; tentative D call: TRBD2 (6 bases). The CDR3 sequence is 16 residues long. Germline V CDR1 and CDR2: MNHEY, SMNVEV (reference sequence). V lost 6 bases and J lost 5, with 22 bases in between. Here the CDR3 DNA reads TGTGCCAGCAGATTGGAGGCCTTAGGAGGGATTGAGACCCAGTACTTC. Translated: CASRLEALGGIETQYF.

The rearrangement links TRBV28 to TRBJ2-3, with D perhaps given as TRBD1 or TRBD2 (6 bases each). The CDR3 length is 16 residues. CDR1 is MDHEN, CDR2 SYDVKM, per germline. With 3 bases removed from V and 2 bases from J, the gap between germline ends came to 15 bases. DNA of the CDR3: TGTGCCAGCAGTTTTAGAGAGGGGGGTTACACAGATACGCAGTATTTT. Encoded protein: CASSFREGGYTDTQYF.

The CDR3 is CASSLWHDYGYTF. Here the CDR3 DNA reads TGTGCCAGCAGCTTGTGGCACGACTATGGCTACACCTTC. V gene TRBV7-2 combines with J gene TRBJ1-2; D not certain. Trimming pared 3 bases from V and 3 bases from J, leaving 8 bases between. Per the germline V gene, CDR1 is SGHTA and CDR2 is FQGNSA. The CDR3 totals 13 residues.

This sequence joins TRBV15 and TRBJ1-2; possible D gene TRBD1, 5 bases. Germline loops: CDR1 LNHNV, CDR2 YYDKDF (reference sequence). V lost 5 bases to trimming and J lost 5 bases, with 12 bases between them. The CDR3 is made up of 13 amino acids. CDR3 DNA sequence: TGTGCCACCAGCTTCAGCCAGGGATATGGCTACACCTTC. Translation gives CATSFSQGYGYTF.

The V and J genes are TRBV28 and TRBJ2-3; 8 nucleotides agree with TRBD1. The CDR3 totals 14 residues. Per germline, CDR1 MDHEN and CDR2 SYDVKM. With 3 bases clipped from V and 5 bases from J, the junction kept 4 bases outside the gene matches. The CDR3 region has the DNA TGTGCCAGCAGTTTGCAGGGGGCCTTAGATACGCAGTATTTT. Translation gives CASSLQGALDTQYF.

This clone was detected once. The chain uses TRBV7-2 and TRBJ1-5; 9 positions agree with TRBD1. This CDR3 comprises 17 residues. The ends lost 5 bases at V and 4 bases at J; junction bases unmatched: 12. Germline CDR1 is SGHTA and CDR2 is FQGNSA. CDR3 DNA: TGTGCCAGCAGCCCAACCTGGACAGGGGTATATAATCAGCCCCAGCATTTT. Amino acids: CASSPTWTGVYNQPQHF. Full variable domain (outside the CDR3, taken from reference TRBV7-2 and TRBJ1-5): GAGVSQSPSNKVTEKGKDVELRCDPISGHTALYWYRQSLGQGLEFLIYFQGNSAPDKSGLPSDRFSAERTGGSVSTLTIQRTQQEDSAVYLCASSPTWTGVYNQPQHFGDGTRLSIL.

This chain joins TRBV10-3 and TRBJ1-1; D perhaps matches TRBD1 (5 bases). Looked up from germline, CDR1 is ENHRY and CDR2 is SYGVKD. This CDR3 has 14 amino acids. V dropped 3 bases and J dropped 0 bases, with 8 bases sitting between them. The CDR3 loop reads CAISDPGLNTEAFF. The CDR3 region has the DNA TGTGCCATCAGTGATCCAGGGCTGAACACTGAAGCTTTCTTT.

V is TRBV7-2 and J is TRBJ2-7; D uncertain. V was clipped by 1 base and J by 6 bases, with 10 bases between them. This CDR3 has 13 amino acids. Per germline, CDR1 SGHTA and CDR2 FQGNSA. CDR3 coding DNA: TGTGCCAGCAGCTTAGAGTTGGCAGGCGAGCAGTACTTC. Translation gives CASSLELAGEQYF.

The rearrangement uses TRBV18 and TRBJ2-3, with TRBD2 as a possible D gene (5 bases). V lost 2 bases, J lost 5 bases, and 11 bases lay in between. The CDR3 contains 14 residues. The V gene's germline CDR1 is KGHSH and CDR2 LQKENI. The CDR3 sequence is CASSPTSSGDTQYF. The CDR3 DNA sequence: TGTGCCAGCTCACCAACTAGTTCTGGAGATACGCAGTATTTT.

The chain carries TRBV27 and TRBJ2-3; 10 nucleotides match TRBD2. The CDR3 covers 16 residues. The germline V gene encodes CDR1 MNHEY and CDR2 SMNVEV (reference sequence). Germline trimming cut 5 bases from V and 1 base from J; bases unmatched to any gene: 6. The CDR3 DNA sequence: TGTGCCAGCAGTAACAGGCTAGCGGGAGGCACAGATACGCAGTATTTT. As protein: CASSNRLAGGTDTQYF.

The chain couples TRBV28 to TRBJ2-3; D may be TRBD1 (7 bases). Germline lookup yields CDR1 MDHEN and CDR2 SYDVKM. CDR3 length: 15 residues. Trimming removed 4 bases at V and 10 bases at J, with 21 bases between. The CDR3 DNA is TGTGCCAGCAGTTCCCGGAGGGGGCCCTTTGCTCCGCAGTATTTT. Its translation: CASSSRRGPFAPQYF. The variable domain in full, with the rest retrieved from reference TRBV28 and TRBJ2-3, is DVKVTQSSRYLVKRTGEKVFLECVQDMDHENMFWYRQDPGLGLRLIYFSYDVKMKEKGDIPEGYSVSREKKERFSLILESASTNQTSMYLCASSSRRGPFAPQYFGPGTRLTVL.

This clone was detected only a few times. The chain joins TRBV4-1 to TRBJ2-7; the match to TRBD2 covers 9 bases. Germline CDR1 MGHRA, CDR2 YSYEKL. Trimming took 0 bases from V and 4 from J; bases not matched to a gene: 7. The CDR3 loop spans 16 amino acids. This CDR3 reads CASSQDLASGMYEQYF. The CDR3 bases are TGCGCCAGCAGCCAAGATTTGGCTAGCGGGATGTACGAGCAGTACTTC.

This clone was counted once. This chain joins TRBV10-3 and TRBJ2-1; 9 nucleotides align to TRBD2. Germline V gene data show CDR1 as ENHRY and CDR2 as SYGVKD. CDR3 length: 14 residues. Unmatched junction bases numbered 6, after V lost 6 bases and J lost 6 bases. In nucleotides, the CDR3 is TGTGCCATCAGCCTAGCGGGATCGGGCAATGAGCAGTTCTTC. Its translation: CAISLAGSGNEQFF.

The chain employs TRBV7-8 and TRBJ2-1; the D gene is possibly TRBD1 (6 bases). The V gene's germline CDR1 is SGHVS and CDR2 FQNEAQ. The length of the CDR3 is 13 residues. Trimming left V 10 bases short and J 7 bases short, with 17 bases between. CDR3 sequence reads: CATEPVQGNEQFF. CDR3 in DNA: TGTGCCACGGAACCCGTACAGGGAAATGAGCAGTTCTTC. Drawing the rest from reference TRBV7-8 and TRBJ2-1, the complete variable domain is GAGVSQSPRYKVAKRGQDVALRCDPISGHVSLFWYQQALGQGPEFLTYFQNEAQLDKSGLPSDRFFAERPEGSVSTLKIQRTQQEDSAVYLCATEPVQGNEQFFGPGTRLTVL.

For the CDR3, the DNA is TGCGCCAGCAGCTTCGCCGGGGTTGGGGAGACCCAGTACTTC. Protein: CASSFAGVGETQYF. V gene TRBV5-1 combines with J gene TRBJ2-5, with D possibly being TRBD2 (5 bases). This CDR3 region has 14 residues. Per germline, CDR1 SGHRS and CDR2 YFSETQ. Trimming cost V 2 bases and J 5 bases, with 13 bases left between them.

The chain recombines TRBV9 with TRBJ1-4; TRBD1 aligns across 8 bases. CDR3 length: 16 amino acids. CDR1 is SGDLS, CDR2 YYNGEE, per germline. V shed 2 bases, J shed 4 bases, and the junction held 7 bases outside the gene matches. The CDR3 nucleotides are TGTGCCAGCAGCGTTGATCAACAGGGGGGTAATGAAAAACTGTTTTTT. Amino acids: CASSVDQQGGNEKLFF.

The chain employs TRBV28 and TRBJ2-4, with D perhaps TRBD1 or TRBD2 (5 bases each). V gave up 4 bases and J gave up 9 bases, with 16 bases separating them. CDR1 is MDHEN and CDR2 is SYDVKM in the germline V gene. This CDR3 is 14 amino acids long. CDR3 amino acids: CASSSPSGPAIQYF. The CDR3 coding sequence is TGTGCCAGCAGTTCCCCCTCGGGGCCTGCCATTCAGTACTTC.

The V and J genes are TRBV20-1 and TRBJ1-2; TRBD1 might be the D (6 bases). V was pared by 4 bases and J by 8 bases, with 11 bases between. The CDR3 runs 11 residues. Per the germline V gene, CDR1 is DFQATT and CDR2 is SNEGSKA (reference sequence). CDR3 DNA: TGCAGTGCTACCTACAGGGAGGGCTACACCTTC. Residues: CSATYREGYTF.

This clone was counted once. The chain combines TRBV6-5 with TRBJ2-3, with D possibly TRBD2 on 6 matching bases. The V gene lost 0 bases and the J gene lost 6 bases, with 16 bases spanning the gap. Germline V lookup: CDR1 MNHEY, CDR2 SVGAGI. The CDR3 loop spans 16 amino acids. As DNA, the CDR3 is TGTGCCAGCAGTTACTCGAACGGGAGAGCCCAGGATACGCAGTATTTT. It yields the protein CASSYSNGRAQDTQYF.

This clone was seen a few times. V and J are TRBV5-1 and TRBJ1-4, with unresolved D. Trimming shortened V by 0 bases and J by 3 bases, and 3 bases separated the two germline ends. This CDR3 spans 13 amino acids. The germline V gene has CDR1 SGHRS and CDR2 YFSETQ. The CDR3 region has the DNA TGCGCCAGCAGCTTGGGTGCTAATGAAAAACTGTTTTTT. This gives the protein CASSLGANEKLFF.

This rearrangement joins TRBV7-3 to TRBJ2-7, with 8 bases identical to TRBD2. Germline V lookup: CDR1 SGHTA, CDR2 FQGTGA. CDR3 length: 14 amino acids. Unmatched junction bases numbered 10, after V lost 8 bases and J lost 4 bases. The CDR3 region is CASSPNGGAYEQYF. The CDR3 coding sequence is TGTGCCAGCTCCCCTAACGGGGGGGCTTACGAGCAGTACTTC.

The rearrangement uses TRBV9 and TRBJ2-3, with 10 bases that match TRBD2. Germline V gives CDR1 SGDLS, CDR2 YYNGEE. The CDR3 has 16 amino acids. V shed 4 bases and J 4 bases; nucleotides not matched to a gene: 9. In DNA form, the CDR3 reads TGTGCCAGCAGCTCACGAGCGGGAGGGGGCGCAGATACGCAGTATTTT. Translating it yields CASSSRAGGGADTQYF.

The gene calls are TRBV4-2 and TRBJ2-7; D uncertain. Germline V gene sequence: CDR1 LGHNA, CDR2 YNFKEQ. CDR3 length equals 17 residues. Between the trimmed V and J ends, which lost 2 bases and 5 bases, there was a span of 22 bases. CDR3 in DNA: TGTGCCAGCAGCCAACGCCCGTGGGCGGATTTCAAGGACGAGCAGTACTTC. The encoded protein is CASSQRPWADFKDEQYF.

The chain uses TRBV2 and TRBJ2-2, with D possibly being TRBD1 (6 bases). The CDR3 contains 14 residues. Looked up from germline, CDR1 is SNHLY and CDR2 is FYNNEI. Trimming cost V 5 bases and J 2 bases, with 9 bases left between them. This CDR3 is CASSWTVNTGELFF. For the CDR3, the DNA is TGTGCCAGCAGTTGGACAGTTAACACCGGGGAGCTGTTTTTT. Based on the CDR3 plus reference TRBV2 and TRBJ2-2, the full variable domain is EPEVTQTPSHQVTQMGQEVILRCVPISNHLYFYWYRQILGQKVEFLVSFYNNEISEKSEIFDDQFSVERPDGSNFTLKIRSTKLEDSAMYFCASSWTVNTGELFFGEGSRLTVL.

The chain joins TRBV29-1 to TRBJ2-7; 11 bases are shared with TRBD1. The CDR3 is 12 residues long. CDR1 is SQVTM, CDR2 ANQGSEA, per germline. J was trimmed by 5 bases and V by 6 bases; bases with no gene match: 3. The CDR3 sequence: CSVGQGGNEQYF. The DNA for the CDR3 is TGCAGCGTGGGACAGGGGGGCAACGAGCAGTACTTC.